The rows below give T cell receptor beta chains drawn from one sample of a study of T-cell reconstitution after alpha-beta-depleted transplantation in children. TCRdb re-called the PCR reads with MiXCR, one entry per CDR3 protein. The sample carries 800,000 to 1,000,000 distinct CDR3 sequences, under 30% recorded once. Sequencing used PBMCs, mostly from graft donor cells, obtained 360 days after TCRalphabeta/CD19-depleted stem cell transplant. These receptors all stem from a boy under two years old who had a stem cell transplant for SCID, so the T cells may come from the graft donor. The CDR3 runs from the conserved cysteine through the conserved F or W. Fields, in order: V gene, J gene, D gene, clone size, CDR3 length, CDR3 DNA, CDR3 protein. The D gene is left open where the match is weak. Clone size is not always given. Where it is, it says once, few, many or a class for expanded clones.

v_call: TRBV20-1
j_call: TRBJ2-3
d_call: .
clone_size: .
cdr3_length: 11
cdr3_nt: TGCAGTGCTAGTACCATCAAGGCGCAGTATTTT
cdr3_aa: CSASTIKAQYF

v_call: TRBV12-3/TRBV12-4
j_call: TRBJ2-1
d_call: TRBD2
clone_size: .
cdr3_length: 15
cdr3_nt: TGTGCCAGCAGTTTGGTAGCGGGGGGGTCCAATGAGCAGTTCTTC
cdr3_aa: CASSLVAGGSNEQFF

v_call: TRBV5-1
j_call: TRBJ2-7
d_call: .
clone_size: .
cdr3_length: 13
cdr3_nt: TGCGCCAGCAGCAAAGGGCCCACCTACGAGCAGTACTTC
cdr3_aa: CASSKGPTYEQYF

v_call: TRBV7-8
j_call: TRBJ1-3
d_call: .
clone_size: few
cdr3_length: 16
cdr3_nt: TGTGCCAGCAGCTGGAGGGGCGGAAGCTCTGGAAACACCATATATTTT
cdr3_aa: CASSWRGGSSGNTIYF

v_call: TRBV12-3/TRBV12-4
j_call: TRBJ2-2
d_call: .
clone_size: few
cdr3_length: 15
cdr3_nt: TGTGCCAGCAGTTTATTGACCCCGAACACCGGGGAGCTGTTTTTT
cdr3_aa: CASSLLTPNTGELFF

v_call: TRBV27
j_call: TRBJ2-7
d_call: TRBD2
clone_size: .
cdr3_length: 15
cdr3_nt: TGTGCCAGCAGGCTCGGGGGGGCTAGGGTCTACGAGCAGTACTTC
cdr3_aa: CASRLGGARVYEQYF

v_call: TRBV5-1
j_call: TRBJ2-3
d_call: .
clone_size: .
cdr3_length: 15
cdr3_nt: TGCGCCAGCAGCTTGGTGGGGCTCCGCACAGATACGCAGTATTTT
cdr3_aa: CASSLVGLRTDTQYF

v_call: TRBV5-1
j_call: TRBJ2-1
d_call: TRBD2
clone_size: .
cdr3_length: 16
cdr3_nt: TGCGCCAGCAGCTTTTCTAGCGGGGAAATAAAAAATGAGCAGTTCTTC
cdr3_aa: CASSFSSGEIKNEQFF

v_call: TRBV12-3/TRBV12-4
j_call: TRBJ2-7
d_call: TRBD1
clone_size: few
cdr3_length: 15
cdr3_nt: TGTGCCAGCAGTTTAAACAGGGGTGGTATCTACGAGCAGTACTTC
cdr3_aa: CASSLNRGGIYEQYF

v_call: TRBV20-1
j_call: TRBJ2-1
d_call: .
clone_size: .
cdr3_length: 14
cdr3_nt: TGCAGTGCCCTTATCATAGGACGTTACAATGAGCAGTTCTTC
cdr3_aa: CSALIIGRYNEQFF

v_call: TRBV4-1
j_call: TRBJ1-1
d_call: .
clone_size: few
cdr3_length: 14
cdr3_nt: TGCGCCAGCAGCCTTGGGCCCTTCATGGGTAAAGCTTTCTTT
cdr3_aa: CASSLGPFMGKAFF

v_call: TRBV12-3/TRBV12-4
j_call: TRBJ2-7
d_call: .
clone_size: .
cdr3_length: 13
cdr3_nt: TGTGCCAGCACCACCCTAGGGGCTTACGAGCAGTACTTC
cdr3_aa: CASTTLGAYEQYF

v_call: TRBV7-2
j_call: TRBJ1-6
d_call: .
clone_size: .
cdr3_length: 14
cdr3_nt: TGTGCCAGCAGCTTAGCAGCCCCCCATTCACCCCTCCACTTT
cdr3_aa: CASSLAAPHSPLHF

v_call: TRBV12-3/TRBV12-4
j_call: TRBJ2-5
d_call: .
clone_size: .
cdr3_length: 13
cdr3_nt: TGTGCCAGCAGACCCCAGGCCCTCTTGACCCAGTACTTC
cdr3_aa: CASRPQALLTQYF

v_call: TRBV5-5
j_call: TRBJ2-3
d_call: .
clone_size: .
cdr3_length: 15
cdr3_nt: TGTGCCAGCAGCTTGGACGGAGGGACGGCGGATACGCAGTATTTT
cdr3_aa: CASSLDGGTADTQYF

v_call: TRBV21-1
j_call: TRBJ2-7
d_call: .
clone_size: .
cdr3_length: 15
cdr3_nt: TGTGCCAGCAGCAGGGGACAGGGACTCCAGAACGAGCAGTACTTC
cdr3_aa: CASSRGQGLQNEQYF

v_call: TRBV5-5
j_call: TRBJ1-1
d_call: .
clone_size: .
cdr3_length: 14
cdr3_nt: TGTGCCAGCAGCCGATCGGACAGGAACACTGAAGCTTTCTTT
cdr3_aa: CASSRSDRNTEAFF

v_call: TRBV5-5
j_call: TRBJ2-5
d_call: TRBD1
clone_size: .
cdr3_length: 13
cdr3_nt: TGTGCCAGCAGCTTGGGGGACAGCGGCACCCAGTACTTC
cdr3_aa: CASSLGDSGTQYF

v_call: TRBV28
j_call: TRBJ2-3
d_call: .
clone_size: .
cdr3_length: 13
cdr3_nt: TGTGCCAGCAGTTCCGCGGGCACAGATACGCAGTATTTT
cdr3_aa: CASSSAGTDTQYF

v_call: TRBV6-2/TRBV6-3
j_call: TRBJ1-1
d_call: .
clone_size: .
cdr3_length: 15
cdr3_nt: TGTGCCAGCAGTCCGTCACGGGTGTCGGGCACTGAAGCTTTCTTT
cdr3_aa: CASSPSRVSGTEAFF

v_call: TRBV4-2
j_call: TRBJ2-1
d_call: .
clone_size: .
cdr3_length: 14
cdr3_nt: TGTGCCAGCAGCCAAGATGGACCTCGTAATGAGCAGTTCTTC
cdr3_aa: CASSQDGPRNEQFF

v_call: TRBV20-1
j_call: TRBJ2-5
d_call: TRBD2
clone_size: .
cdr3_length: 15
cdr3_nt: TGCAGTGCGCGCCGGCTAGCGGGGGACTTGGAGACCCAGTACTTC
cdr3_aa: CSARRLAGDLETQYF

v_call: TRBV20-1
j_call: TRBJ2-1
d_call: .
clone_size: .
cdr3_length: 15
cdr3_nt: TGCAGTGCTAGAGATCCCACAGGATCCTACAATGAGCAGTTCTTC
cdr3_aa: CSARDPTGSYNEQFF

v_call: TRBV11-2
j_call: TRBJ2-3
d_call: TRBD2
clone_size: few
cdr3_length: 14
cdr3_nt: TGTGCCAGCAGCTTCGGGGGGGCCCCAGATACGCAGTATTTT
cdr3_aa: CASSFGGAPDTQYF

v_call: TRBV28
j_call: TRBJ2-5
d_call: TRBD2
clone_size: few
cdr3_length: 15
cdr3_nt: TGTGCCAGCAGTTTTTTGCGGGGGGAGCAAGAGACCCAGTACTTC
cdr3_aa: CASSFLRGEQETQYF

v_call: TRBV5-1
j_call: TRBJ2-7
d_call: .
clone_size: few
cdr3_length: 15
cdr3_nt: TGCGCCAGCAGCTTGGAGGGGACCGTCGCGTCCGAGCAGTACTTC
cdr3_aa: CASSLEGTVASEQYF

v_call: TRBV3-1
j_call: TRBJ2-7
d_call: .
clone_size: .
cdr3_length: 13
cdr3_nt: TGTGCCAGCAGCCAGGGAAAACTAATGACGCAGTACTTC
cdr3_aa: CASSQGKLMTQYF

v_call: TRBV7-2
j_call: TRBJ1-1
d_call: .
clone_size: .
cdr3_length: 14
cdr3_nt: TGTGCCAGCAGCTTAATCGACCTGAACACTGAAGCTTTCTTT
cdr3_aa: CASSLIDLNTEAFF

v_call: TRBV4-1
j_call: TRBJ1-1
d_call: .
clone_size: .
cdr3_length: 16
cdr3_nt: TGCGCCAGCAGCCAAATTCGTGAAGGACCAAACACTGAAGCTTTCTTT
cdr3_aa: CASSQIREGPNTEAFF

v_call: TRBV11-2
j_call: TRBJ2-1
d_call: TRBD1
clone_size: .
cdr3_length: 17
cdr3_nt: TGTGCCAGCAGCTCAGACCTCGACAGGGTTACCTACAATGAGCAGTTCTTC
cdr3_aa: CASSSDLDRVTYNEQFF

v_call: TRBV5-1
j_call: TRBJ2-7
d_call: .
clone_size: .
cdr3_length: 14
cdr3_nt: TGCGCCAGCAGCTTTTCGGGGGTCCTCTACGAGCAGTACTTC
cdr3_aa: CASSFSGVLYEQYF

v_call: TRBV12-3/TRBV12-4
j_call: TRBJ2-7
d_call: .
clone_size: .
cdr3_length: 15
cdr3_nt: TGTGCCAGCAGCCCACCGGGACACCCAAATTACGAGCAGTACTTC
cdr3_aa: CASSPPGHPNYEQYF

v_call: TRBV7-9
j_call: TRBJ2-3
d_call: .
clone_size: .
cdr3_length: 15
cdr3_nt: TGTGCCAGCAGCTTCGGACAGACTAGCACAGATACGCAGTATTTT
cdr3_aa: CASSFGQTSTDTQYF

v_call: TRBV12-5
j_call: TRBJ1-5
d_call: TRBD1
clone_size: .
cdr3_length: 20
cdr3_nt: TGTGCTAGTGGTTTGGTACCTAAGGACAGGGGGGGTTATAGCAATCAGCCCCAGCATTTT
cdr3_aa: CASGLVPKDRGGYSNQPQHF

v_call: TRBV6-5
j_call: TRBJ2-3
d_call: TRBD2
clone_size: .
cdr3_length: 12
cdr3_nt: TGTGCCAGCAGCTTACGGGGGGGAACGCAGTATTTT
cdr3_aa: CASSLRGGTQYF

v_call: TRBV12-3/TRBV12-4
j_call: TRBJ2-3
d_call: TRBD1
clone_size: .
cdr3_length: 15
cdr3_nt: TGTGCCAGCAGTTTTGAGACAGGGAGCGCAGATACGCAGTATTTT
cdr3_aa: CASSFETGSADTQYF

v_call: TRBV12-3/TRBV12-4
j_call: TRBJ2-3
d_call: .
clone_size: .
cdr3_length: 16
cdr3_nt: TGTGCCAGCAGTTTGGTTCACAGGGCGCGCACAGATACGCAGTATTTT
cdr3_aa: CASSLVHRARTDTQYF

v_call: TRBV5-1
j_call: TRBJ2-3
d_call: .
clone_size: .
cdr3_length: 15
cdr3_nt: TGCGCCAGCACCGAGTACGAGTTTAGGACAGATACGCAGTATTTT
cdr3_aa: CASTEYEFRTDTQYF

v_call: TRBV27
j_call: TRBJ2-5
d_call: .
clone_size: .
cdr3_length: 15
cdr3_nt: TGTGCCAGCAGTTTCTTACAGGGTCACCAAGAGACCCAGTACTTC
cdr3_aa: CASSFLQGHQETQYF

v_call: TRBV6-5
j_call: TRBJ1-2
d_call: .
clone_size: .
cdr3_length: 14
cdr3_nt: TGTGCCAGCAGTTACTCGAGGGGGATCTATGGCTACACCTTC
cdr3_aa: CASSYSRGIYGYTF

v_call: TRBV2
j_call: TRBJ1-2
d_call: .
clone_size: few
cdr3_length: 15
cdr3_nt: TGTGCCAGCAGCCCTCGGGGTGAAGGCGGAAATGGCTACACCTTC
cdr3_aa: CASSPRGEGGNGYTF

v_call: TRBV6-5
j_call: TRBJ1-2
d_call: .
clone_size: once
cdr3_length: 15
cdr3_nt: TGTGCCAGCAGTTACACAGGGTGGAGAGACTATGGCTACACCTTC
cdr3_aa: CASSYTGWRDYGYTF

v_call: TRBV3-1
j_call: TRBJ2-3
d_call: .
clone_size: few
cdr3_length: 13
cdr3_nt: TGTGCCAGCAGCCATGGGGGACGCTATACGCAGTATTTT
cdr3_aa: CASSHGGRYTQYF

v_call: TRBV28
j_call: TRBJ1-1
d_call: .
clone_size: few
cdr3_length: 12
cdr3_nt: TGTGCCGCCTACGGGACGAACACTGAAGCTTTCTTT
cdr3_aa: CAAYGTNTEAFF

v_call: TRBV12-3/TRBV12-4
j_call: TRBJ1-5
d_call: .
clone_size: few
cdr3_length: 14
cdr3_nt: TGTGCCAGCAGTTTCGAGGGGTACAATCAGCCCCAGCATTTT
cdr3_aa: CASSFEGYNQPQHF

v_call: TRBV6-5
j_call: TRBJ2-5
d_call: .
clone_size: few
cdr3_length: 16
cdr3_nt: TGTGCCAGCAGTTACGGTGGAGGGATGGGTCTTGGGACCCAGTACTTC
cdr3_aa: CASSYGGGMGLGTQYF

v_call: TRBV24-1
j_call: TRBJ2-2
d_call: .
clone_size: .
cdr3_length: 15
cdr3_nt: TGTGCCACCAGTTCCGGCTATTCGAACACCGGGGAGCTGTTTTTT
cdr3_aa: CATSSGYSNTGELFF

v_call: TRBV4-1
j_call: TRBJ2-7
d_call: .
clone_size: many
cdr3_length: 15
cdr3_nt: TGCGCCAGCAGCCAGAAAGGGACCAGCTCCTACGAGCAGTACTTC
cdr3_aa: CASSQKGTSSYEQYF

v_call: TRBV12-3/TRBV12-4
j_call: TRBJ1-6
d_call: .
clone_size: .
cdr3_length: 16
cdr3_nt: TGTGCCAGCAGTATTCCTGAGAGCTCCTATAATTCACCCCTCCACTTT
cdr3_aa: CASSIPESSYNSPLHF

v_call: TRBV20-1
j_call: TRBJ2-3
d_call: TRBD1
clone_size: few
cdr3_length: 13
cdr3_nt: TGCAGTGCTCACGGACAGGTCACAGATACGCAGTATTTT
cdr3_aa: CSAHGQVTDTQYF

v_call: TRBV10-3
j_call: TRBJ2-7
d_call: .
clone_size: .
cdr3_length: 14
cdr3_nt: TGTGCCATCAGCCCGGGACTCCTCTCCTACGAGCAGTACTTC
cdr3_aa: CAISPGLLSYEQYF

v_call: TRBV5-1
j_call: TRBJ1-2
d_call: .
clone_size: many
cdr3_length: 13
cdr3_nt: TGCGCCAGCAGCTTGGACAGCCCCTATGGCTACACCTTC
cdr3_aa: CASSLDSPYGYTF

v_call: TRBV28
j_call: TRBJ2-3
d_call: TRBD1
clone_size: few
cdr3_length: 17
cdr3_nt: TGTGCCAGCAGTTTGGGGACAGGGGGAGAATGGACAGATACGCAGTATTTT
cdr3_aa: CASSLGTGGEWTDTQYF